This T cell receptor beta chain is drawn from a study of tumor-infiltrating lymphocytes in primary liver carcinoma. For the study at large: Treatment of the patients' primary liver carcinoma consisted of surgical resection. Patients included men and women of 30 to 69 years. Regarding the study as a whole: The difference in top-250-clone fraction between tumors and blood was significant, favoring tumors (p = 0.039).

Constant-region priming of about 520 ng total RNA yielded TCR beta cDNA. Three nested multiplex PCR rounds, a slightly modified ARM-PCR method, built the TCR beta libraries. Each of the first two PCR rounds ran 9 to 11 cycles with TRBV1-TRBV30 forward and C-beta reverse primers. In TCRdb, the multiplex PCR reads were re-called with MiXCR into one record per CDR3 protein. In the table there are 150,000 to 200,000 distinct CDR3 sequences, approximately 64% of which are singletons. Many counts were recorded for this clonotype. The antigen is undetermined. RNA was extracted from whole blood without cell sorting, alongside germline DNA. Trimming took 11 bases from V and 0 from J, leaving 10 bases between them. There are 13 residues in the CDR3.

V usage is TRBV12-3 or TRBV12-4 and J usage is TRBJ2-2; D gene ambiguous. The sequencing sample was made of peripheral blood. This clonotype originated in an older woman with primary liver carcinoma and hepatitis B virus infection. The CDR3 is CAARATNTGELFF. The CDR3 nucleotides are TGTGCCGCACGGGCGACGAACACCGGGGAGCTGTTTTTT.